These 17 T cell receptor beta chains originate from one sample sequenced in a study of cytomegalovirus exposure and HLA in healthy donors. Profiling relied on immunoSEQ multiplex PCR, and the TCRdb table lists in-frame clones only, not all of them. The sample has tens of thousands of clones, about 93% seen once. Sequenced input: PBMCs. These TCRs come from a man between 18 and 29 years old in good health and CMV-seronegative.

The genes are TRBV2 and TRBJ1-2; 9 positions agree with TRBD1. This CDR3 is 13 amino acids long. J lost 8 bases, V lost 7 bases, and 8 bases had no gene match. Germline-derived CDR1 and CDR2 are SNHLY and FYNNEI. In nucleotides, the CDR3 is TGTGCCAGCACTGGGGACAGGGAATACGGCTACACCTTC. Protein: CASTGDREYGYTF.

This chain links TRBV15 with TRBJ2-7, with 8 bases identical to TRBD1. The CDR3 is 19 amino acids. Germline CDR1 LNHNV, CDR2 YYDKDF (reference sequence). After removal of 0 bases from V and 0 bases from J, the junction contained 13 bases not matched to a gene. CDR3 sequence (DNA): TGTGCCACCAGCAGAGATCCCCACCAGTCGACAGGGGCCTCCTACGAGCAGTACTTC. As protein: CATSRDPHQSTGASYEQYF.

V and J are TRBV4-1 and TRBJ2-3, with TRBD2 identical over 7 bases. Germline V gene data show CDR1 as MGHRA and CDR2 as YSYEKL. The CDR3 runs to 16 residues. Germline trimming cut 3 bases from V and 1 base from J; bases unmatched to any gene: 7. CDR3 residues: CASSQSRGVGTDTQYF. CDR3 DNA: TGCGCCAGCAGCCAGAGTCGGGGGGTTGGCACAGATACGCAGTATTTT.

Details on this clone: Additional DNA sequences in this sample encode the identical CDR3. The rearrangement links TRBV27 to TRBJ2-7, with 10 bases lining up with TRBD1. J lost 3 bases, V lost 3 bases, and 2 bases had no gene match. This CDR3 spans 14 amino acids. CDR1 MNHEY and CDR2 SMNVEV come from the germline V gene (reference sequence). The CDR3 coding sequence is TGTGCCAGCAGTTTTAGGGACAGGGGCTACGAGCAGTACTTC. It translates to CASSFRDRGYEQYF.

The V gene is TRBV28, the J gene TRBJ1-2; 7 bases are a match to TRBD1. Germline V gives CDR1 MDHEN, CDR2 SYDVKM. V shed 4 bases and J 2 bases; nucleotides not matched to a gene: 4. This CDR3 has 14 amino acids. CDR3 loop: CASSYPGQNYGYTF. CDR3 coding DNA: TGTGCCAGCAGTTATCCGGGACAGAACTATGGCTACACCTTC.

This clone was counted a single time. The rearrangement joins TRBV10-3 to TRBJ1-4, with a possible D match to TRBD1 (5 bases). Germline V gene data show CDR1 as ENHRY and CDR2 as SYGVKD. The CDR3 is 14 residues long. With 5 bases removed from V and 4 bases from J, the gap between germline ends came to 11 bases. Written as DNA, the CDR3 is TGTGCCATCAGTCCAGACAGCTATAATGAAAAACTGTTTTTT. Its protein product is CAISPDSYNEKLFF.

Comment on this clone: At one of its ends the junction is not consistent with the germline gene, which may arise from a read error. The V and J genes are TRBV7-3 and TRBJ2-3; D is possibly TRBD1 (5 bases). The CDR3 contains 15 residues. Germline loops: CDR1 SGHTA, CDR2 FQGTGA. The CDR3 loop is CASSLRGRATDTQYF. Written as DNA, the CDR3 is TGTGCCAGCAGTTTAAGGGGCAGGGCCACAGATACGCAGTATTTT.

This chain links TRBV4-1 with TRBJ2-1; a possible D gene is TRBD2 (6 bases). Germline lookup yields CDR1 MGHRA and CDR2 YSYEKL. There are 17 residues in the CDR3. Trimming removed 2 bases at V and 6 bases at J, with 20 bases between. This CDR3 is CASSQRELTIQPNEQFF. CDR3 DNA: TGCGCCAGCAGCCAACGGGAGCTAACAATTCAACCCAATGAGCAGTTCTTC.

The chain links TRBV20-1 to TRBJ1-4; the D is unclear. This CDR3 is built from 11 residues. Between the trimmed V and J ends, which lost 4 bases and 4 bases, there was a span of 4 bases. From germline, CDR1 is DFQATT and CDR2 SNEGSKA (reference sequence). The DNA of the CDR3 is TGCAGTGCTAACAGTAATGAAAAACTGTTTTTT. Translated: CSANSNEKLFF.

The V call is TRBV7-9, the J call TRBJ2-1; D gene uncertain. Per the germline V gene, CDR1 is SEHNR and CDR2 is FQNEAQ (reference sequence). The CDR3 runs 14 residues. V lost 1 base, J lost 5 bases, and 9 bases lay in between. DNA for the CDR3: TGTGCCAGCAGCTTAGACCGAGGAGACAATGAGCAGTTCTTC. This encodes CASSLDRGDNEQFF.

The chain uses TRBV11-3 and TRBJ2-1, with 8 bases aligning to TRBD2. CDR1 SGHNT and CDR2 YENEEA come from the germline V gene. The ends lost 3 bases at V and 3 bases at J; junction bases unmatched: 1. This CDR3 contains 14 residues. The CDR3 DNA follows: TGTGCCAGCAGCTTTAGCGGGGACTACAATGAGCAGTTCTTC. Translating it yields CASSFSGDYNEQFF.

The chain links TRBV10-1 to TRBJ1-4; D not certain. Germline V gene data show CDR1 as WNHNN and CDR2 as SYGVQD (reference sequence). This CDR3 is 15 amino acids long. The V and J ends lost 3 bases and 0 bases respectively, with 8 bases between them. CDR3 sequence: CASSESSATNEKLFF. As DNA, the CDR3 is TGCGCCAGCAGTGAATCGTCGGCAACTAATGAAAAACTGTTTTTT.

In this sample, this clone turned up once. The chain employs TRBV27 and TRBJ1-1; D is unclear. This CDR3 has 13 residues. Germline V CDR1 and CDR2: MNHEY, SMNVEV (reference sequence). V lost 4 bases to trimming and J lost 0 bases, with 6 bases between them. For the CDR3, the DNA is TGTGCCAGCAGTTCACGGTTGAACACTGAAGCTTTCTTT. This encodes CASSSRLNTEAFF.

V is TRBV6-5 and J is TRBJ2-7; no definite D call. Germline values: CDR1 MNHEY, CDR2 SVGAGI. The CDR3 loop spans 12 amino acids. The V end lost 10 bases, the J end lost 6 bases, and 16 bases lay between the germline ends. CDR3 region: CATQSGSLEQYF. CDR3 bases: TGTGCCACCCAATCCGGGTCCCTCGAGCAGTACTTC.

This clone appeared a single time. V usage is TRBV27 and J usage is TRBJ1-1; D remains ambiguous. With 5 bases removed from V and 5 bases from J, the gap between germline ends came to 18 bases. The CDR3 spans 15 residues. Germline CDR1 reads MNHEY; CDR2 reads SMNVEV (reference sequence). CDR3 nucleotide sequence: TGTGCCAGCAGTACCCGGGAGCCCCTTCAGACTGAAGCTTTCTTT. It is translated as CASSTREPLQTEAFF.

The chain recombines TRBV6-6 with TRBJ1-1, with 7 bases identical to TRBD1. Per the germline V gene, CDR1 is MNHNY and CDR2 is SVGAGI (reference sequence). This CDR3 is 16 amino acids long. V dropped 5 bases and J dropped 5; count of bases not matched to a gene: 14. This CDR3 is CASSKTRQGSTTEAFF. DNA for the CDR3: TGTGCCAGCAGTAAGACTCGACAGGGATCTACGACTGAAGCTTTCTTT.

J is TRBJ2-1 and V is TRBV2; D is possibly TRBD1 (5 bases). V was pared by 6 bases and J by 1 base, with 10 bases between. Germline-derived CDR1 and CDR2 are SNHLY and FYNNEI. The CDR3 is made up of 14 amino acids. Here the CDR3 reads CASSRQLSYNEQFF. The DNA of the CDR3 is TGTGCCAGCAGCCGACAGCTATCCTACAATGAGCAGTTCTTC.